This TCR beta chain was retrieved from a study of cytomegalovirus exposure and HLA in healthy donors. Study-wide context: Assignment to the Caucasian-associated ancestry cluster applied to approximately 80% of the roughly 410 genotyped donors. Study-level points and caveats: Previous analysis showed most TCR beta V segments were productive about 87% or about 30% of the time.

With respect to this clone: Antigen unknown. A read error may account for a junction end that differs from germline.

The PCR used 60 Vbeta and 13 Jbeta primers. As processed by the authors: Counted up in a later analysis, unique TCR beta chains came to some 75 million, with some 9.9 million shared. Sequencing used immunoSEQ multiplex PCR; TCRdb keeps in-frame clones, though not all of them. V, J and clone size are those of that table, while D and trimming were read from the DNA. Its clone listing holds 45,000 to 60,000 clones. CDR3 length equals 12 residues. Germline V gene sequence: CDR1 SQVTM, CDR2 ANQGSEA. The chain links TRBV29-1 to TRBJ2-5, with a tentative D call TRBD2 (6 bases). Sample: PBMCs. This receptor was identified in a male donor in good health and CMV-seronegative. The CDR3 bases are TGCAGCGTTTCGGCCACGGGAGAGAACCAGTACTTC. Translated, it gives CSVSATGENQYF.